This TCR beta chain was captured by sequencing in a study of human thymus T cells. Study-level results: Thymic and blood repertoires seemed to favor certain V and J genes. Thymic repertoires of unrelated individuals were reported in related research to overlap highly.

Resections from corrective heart surgery supplied the thymus tissue. Serving as donors were healthy Finnish infants, each of whom was having open corrective surgery for congenital heart defects. The CDR3 covers 16 residues. CDR1 is MNHNS, CDR2 SASEGT, per germline. Trimming took off 3 bases at V and 0 bases at J, with 11 bases between the two ends. Comment on this clone: Its antigen is unidentified.

Sequenced by immunoSEQ multiplex PCR; TCRdb stores in-frame clones only, minus some. The data hold about 78,000 clones, with 90% to 98% observed a single time. The sequence was obtained from a boy less than two years old with a congenital heart defect but otherwise immunologically healthy. This rearrangement joins TRBV6-1 to TRBJ1-4, with D hard to call. The sequenced material came from thymus tissue. Here the CDR3 DNA reads TGTGCCAGCAGTGATTGGACGGAAACAACTAATGAAAAACTGTTTTTT. This encodes CASSDWTETTNEKLFF.